This T cell receptor beta chain was recovered during a study of lymphopenia after photon versus proton radiotherapy. Broader study findings: Oligoclonal CD8+ Temra expansion after nadir drove photon patients' diversity drop. Survival link was tested only in deceased patients; proton benefit remains a possibility.

Germline loops: CDR1 MNHNS, CDR2 SASEGT. The V and J ends lost 0 bases and 2 bases respectively, with 16 bases between them. The CDR3 sequence is 17 residues long. The method was immunoSEQ multiplex PCR; TCRdb's version includes in-frame clones alone and lacks a portion of them. This table has 25,000 to 30,000 clones, around 80% appearing once. Turning to this clone: As yet, its antigen is unknown.

This TCR was sampled from a man aged 50 to 60 with gastric cancer. Sequencing used peripheral blood, obtained from a patient treated with photon-based radiotherapy. The chain uses TRBV6-1 and TRBJ2-5, with D unresolved. The CDR3 reads CASSEAPRASVQETQYF. Here the CDR3 DNA reads TGTGCCAGCAGTGAAGCGCCCCGTGCGAGTGTACAAGAGACCCAGTACTTC.